The following is a T cell receptor (beta chain) sequence with its context. Its antigen is currently unknown. In the PCR, 60 Vbeta and 13 Jbeta primers were used. TCRdb's copy holds only in-frame clones and misses some; the assay was immunoSEQ multiplex PCR. The sample records roughly 120,000 clones, about four fifths being singletons. The source of the sample is a study of cytomegalovirus exposure and HLA in healthy donors. Study at large: Earlier, some 180 million T cells were analyzed, and 90 million to 120 million unique TCR beta sequences were found among them. Among the roughly 370 genotyped donors, approximately 82% were placed in the Caucasian-associated ancestry cluster. Study outcomes and limitations: Researchers catalogued approximately 160 TCR beta chains as cytomegalovirus-associated.

CDR1 is SGHRS and CDR2 is YFSETQ in the germline V gene. The CDR3 extends over 14 amino acids. The trim removed 4 bases at V and 5 bases at J, leaving 4 bases unmatched. The rearrangement joins TRBV5-1 to TRBJ2-5, with TRBD1 matching 11 bases. The source is a young man in good health and CMV-seronegative. The sample comprised PBMCs. DNA for the CDR3: TGCGCCAGCAGCATCGGACAGGGGGCTGAGACCCAGTACTTC. It specifies CASSIGQGAETQYF.